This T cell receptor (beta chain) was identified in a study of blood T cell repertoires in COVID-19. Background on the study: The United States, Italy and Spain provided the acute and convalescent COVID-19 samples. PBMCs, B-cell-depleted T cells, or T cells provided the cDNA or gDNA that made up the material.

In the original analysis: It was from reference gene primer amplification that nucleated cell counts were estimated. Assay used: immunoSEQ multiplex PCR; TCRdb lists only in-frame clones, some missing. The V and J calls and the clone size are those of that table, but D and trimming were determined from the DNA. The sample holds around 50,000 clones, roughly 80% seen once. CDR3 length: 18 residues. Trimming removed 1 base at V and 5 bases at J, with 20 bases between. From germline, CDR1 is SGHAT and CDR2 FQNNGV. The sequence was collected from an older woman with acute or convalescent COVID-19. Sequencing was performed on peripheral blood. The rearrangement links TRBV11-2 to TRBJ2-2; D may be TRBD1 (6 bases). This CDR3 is CASSLVGGLGTSTGELFF. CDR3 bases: TGTGCCAGCAGCTTAGTAGGGGGTTTGGGGACCTCAACCGGGGAGCTGTTTTTT. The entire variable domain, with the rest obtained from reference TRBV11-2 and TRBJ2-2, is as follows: EAGVAQSPRYKIIEKRQSVAFWCNPISGHATLYWYQQILGQGPKLLIQFQNNGVVDDSQLPKDRFSAERLKGVDSTLKIQPAKLEDSAVYLCASSLVGGLGTSTGELFFGEGSRLTVL.